The 20 T cell receptor beta chains below were found in one sample sequenced in a study of T cell changes during pregnancy in multiple sclerosis. Sequencing used immunoSEQ multiplex PCR; TCRdb keeps in-frame clones, though not all of them. The sample shows 70,000 to 95,000 clones, around 93% of them seen only once. The specimen comprised peripheral blood, sampled in the first trimester of pregnancy. Receptors originate from a female donor with multiple sclerosis, enrolled in a pregnancy study.

The genes are TRBV11-2 and TRBJ2-2; D is unclear. V lost 4 bases and J lost 4, with 7 bases in between. Germline V lookup: CDR1 SGHAT, CDR2 FQNNGV. This CDR3 has 13 residues. The CDR3 loop reads CASSSLFTGELFF. CDR3 sequence (DNA): TGTGCCAGCAGCTCTTTGTTCACCGGGGAGCTGTTTTTT.

This clone was picked up one time. The V and J genes are TRBV2 and TRBJ2-1; D remains unclear. V lost 3 bases to trimming and J lost 0 bases, with 6 bases between them. Germline values: CDR1 SNHLY, CDR2 FYNNEI. The CDR3 extends over 14 amino acids. The CDR3 DNA is TGTGCCAGCAGTGACTGGAGCTCCTACAATGAGCAGTTCTTC. Amino acid sequence: CASSDWSSYNEQFF.

CDR3 amino acids: CASSQDNPRGYTF. CDR3 DNA sequence: TGTGCCAGCAGCCAAGATAACCCGAGAGGCTACACCTTC. This chain connects TRBV4-2 to TRBJ1-2; D uncertain. The CDR3 runs 13 residues. The germline V gene encodes CDR1 LGHNA and CDR2 YNFKEQ. Trimming removed 0 bases from V and 8 bases from J, with 10 bases in between.

This rearrangement joins TRBV19 to TRBJ2-7, with 10 bases lining up with TRBD1. The CDR3 runs 15 residues. Germline CDR1 LNHDA, CDR2 SQIVND (reference sequence). Trimming took 3 bases from V and 2 from J; bases not matched to a gene: 4. The DNA for the CDR3 is TGTGCCAGTAGTATCGGGACAGGGGCCCCCTACGAGCAGTACTTC. Its protein is CASSIGTGAPYEQYF.

J is TRBJ1-1 and V is TRBV10-2, with 7 positions matching TRBD1. This CDR3 comprises 16 residues. The V gene's germline CDR1 is WSHSY and CDR2 SAAADI. The trim removed 2 bases at V and 1 base at J, leaving 7 bases unmatched. The DNA for the CDR3 is TGCGCCAGCAGTGAGATGGCAGGGGGGACGAACACTGAAGCTTTCTTT. This translates into CASSEMAGGTNTEAFF.

The chain couples TRBV7-2 to TRBJ1-6, with D hard to call. V lost 7 bases and J lost 9, with 13 bases in between. Germline V gene lookup returns CDR1 SGHTA and CDR2 FQGNSA. The CDR3 is made up of 13 amino acids. CDR3 residues: CASNTVLGSPLHF. CDR3 nucleotide sequence: TGTGCCAGCAACACAGTTCTTGGTTCACCCCTCCACTTT.

Regarding this clone: At one of its ends the junction is not consistent with the germline gene, which may arise from a read error. The chain joins TRBV5-1 to TRBJ2-1; 7 bases are shared with TRBD2. The germline CDR1 and CDR2 sequences are SGHRS and YFSETQ. This CDR3 region has 16 residues. The CDR3 protein is CASTLETSTPYNEQFF. DNA for the CDR3: TGCGCCAGCACCTTGGAGACTAGCACCCCGTACAATGAGCAGTTCTTC.

The chain recombines TRBV2 with TRBJ2-7, with 7 bases matching TRBD2. The germline gives CDR1 SNHLY, CDR2 FYNNEI. Germline trimming cut 4 bases from V and 6 bases from J; bases unmatched to any gene: 21. CDR3 size: 18 residues. The CDR3 region is CASSGVSGLSSLGGEQYF. In nucleotides, the CDR3 is TGTGCCAGCAGTGGGGTTAGCGGGCTCTCAAGTCTGGGCGGCGAGCAGTACTTC.

The chain links TRBV7-2 to TRBJ2-7, with D tentatively TRBD2 (6 bases). Germline V CDR1 and CDR2: SGHTA, FQGNSA. V was clipped by 5 bases and J by 0 bases, with 14 bases between them. The CDR3 spans 15 residues. CDR3 loop: CASSIRDWASYEQYF. The DNA for the CDR3 is TGTGCCAGCAGCATACGGGACTGGGCCTCCTACGAGCAGTACTTC.

J is TRBJ2-5 and V is TRBV6-5; 10 nucleotides line up with TRBD1. Germline CDR1 reads MNHEY; CDR2 reads SVGAGI. Germline trimming cut 1 base from V and 1 base from J; bases unmatched to any gene: 3. The CDR3 sequence is 16 residues long. The CDR3: CASSYFGDRGQETQYF. The CDR3 DNA reads TGTGCCAGCAGTTACTTCGGGGACAGGGGCCAAGAGACCCAGTACTTC.

The gene calls are TRBV5-4 and TRBJ1-1, with D possibly TRBD1 on 6 matching bases. V lost 1 base to trimming and J lost 1 base, with 11 bases between them. The germline gives CDR1 SGHNT, CDR2 YYREEE (reference sequence). The CDR3 covers 15 residues. CDR3 coding DNA: TGTGCCAGCAGCTTGTCGGGACACCAGAACACTGAAGCTTTCTTT. Its protein is CASSLSGHQNTEAFF.

The genes are TRBV5-8 and TRBJ1-1; D might be TRBD1 (5 bases). This CDR3 is 12 amino acids long. V lost 0 bases to trimming and J lost 11 bases, with 11 bases between them. Germline lookup yields CDR1 SGHTS and CDR2 YDEGEE. CDR3 in DNA: TGTGCCAGCAGCTTGGAAACAGGATGGGCTTTCTTT. This sequence encodes CASSLETGWAFF.

This chain links TRBV25-1 with TRBJ1-2, with 10 bases aligning to TRBD1. The CDR3 length is 15 residues. Germline V lookup: CDR1 MGHDK, CDR2 SYGVNS. Germline trimming cut 3 bases from V and 6 bases from J; bases unmatched to any gene: 7. The CDR3, as DNA: TGTGCCAGCAGTGATCCGGGACAGGGGTCTGATGGCTACACCTTC. Protein product: CASSDPGQGSDGYTF.

The sample holds a few counts of this clone. The V and J genes are TRBV9 and TRBJ1-1, with 8 positions matching TRBD1. V lost 0 bases to trimming and J lost 3 bases; unmatched junction nucleotides: 10. Germline V gene sequence: CDR1 SGDLS, CDR2 YYNGEE. This CDR3 region has 17 residues. CDR3 loop: CASSVVSAGRGHTEAFF. CDR3 nucleotides: TGTGCCAGCAGCGTAGTATCGGCGGGCAGGGGGCACACTGAAGCTTTCTTT.

The rearrangement joins TRBV9 to TRBJ2-6, with TRBD2 matching 14 bases. The CDR3 consists of 21 residues. The J segment lost 0 bases and the V segment lost 0 bases, leaving 8 bases of the junction unmatched. In germline, CDR1 is SGDLS, CDR2 YYNGEE. Written as DNA, the CDR3 is TGTGCCAGCAGCGTAGCTACCCCGACTAGCGGGGGGGCCTCTGGGGCCAACGTCCTGACTTTC. It translates to CASSVATPTSGGASGANVLTF. The full variable domain, rest sourced from reference TRBV9 and TRBJ2-6, is DSGVTQTPKHLITATGQRVTLRCSPRSGDLSVYWYQQSLDQGLQFLIQYYNGEERAKGNILERFSAQQFPDLHSELNLSSLELGDSALYFCASSVATPTSGGASGANVLTFGAGSRLTVL.

The chain has TRBV7-3 and TRBJ2-6, with 8 nucleotides matching TRBD1. J gave up 0 bases and V 5 bases, and 6 bases lay outside the gene matches. In germline, CDR1 is SGHTA, CDR2 FQGTGA. The length of the CDR3 is 17 residues. The CDR3 DNA is TGTGCCAGCAGCCCCACAGGGGGTCCCTCTGGGGCCAACGTCCTGACTTTC. Protein product: CASSPTGGPSGANVLTF.

The chain joins TRBV11-3 to TRBJ2-1; TRBD2 matches at 11 bases. Germline assignment: CDR1 SGHNT and CDR2 YENEEA. The CDR3 consists of 15 residues. V was pared by 5 bases and J by 4 bases, with 4 bases of the junction left unmatched. CDR3 sequence (DNA): TGTGCCAGCAGCCCTAGCGGGGGGCCTTACAATGAGCAGTTCTTC. Translating it yields CASSPSGGPYNEQFF.

The chain links TRBV2 to TRBJ2-2; TRBD1 matches at 7 bases. CDR1 is SNHLY, CDR2 FYNNEI, per germline. CDR3 length: 15 residues. V lost 2 bases, J lost 3 bases, and 3 bases stayed unmatched. The CDR3 DNA reads TGTGCCAGCAGTGAACAGGGGGTTTACACCGGGGAGCTGTTTTTT. Translation: CASSEQGVYTGELFF. The full variable domain, completed using reference TRBV2 and TRBJ2-2, is EPEVTQTPSHQVTQMGQEVILRCVPISNHLYFYWYRQILGQKVEFLVSFYNNEISEKSEIFDDQFSVERPDGSNFTLKIRSTKLEDSAMYFCASSEQGVYTGELFFGEGSRLTVL.

The gene calls are TRBV6-6 and TRBJ2-5, with a weak D call TRBD1 (5 bases). CDR3 length: 13 amino acids. The V and J ends lost 5 bases and 1 base respectively, with 8 bases between them. Germline V lookup: CDR1 MNHNY, CDR2 SVGAGI (reference sequence). The CDR3 DNA follows: TGTGCCAGCAGTGTAGGGGTCCAAGAGACCCAGTACTTC. This translates into CASSVGVQETQYF.

The genes are TRBV6-4 and TRBJ2-6, with a possible D match to TRBD1 (5 bases). The CDR3 contains 15 residues. The V end lost 3 bases, the J end lost 2 bases, and 8 bases lay between the germline ends. Germline V CDR1 and CDR2: MRHNA, SNTAGT. The DNA for the CDR3 is TGTGCCAGCAGTGAGCAGGGCGCTGGGGCCAACGTCCTGACTTTC. This translates into CASSEQGAGANVLTF.